This TCR beta chain was captured in a study of identical twins. Points from the study as a whole: Diverse VJ usage suggested most zero-insertion clonotypes were not invariant T cells. There were fewer insertions in abundant cord blood beta clonotypes, but memory repertoires showed no such pattern. Out-of-frame alpha sequences common to twins were enriched for low generation probability.

This CDR3 has 13 residues. Trimming left V 7 bases short and J 0 bases short, with 7 bases between. Per the germline V gene, CDR1 is SEHNR and CDR2 is FQNEAQ (reference sequence). This clonotype was found many times. The antigen is unknown. One entry per CDR3 protein results from TCRdb running MiXCR on the 5' RACE reads. Of roughly 710,000 distinct CDR3 sequences listed, 6% to 6.5% are singletons. The chain is built from TRBV7-9 and TRBJ2-1; D is uncertain. The specimen sequenced was naive T cells sorted from blood. The clonotype originates from a man between 18 and 29 years old in good health. CDR3 nucleotide sequence: TGTGCCAGCATACGGGCCTCCTACAATGAGCAGTTCTTC. Its translation: CASIRASYNEQFF.